Presented here are 21 T cell receptor beta chains from one specimen sequenced in a study of blood T cell repertoires in COVID-19. Only in-frame clones appear in the TCRdb table, and some are missing; sequencing was by immunoSEQ multiplex PCR. The repertoire holds some 190,000 clones, with around 80% as singletons. The sample was PBMCs or T cells enriched from blood (not recorded which). These receptors originate from a man aged 55 to 69 who had been exposed to COVID-19.

The chain is built from TRBV5-8 and TRBJ2-2, with a possible D match to TRBD1 (6 bases). V lost 4 bases to trimming and J lost 0 bases, with 13 bases between them. There are 16 residues in the CDR3. Germline V gene sequence: CDR1 SGHTS, CDR2 YDEGEE. The CDR3 DNA is TGTGCCAGCAGCCTCGGACAGTTAACGAACACCGGGGAGCTGTTTTTT. Its translation: CASSLGQLTNTGELFF. Full variable domain (outside the CDR3, taken from reference TRBV5-8 and TRBJ2-2): EAGVTQSPTHLIKTRGQQATLRCSPISGHTSVYWYQQALGLGLQFLLWYDEGEERNRGNFPPRFSGRQFPNYSSELNVNALELEDSALYLCASSLGQLTNTGELFFGEGSRLTVL.

The V call is TRBV28, the J call TRBJ1-5; D is possibly TRBD1 (6 bases). The CDR3 length is 15 residues. V was clipped by 5 bases and J by 0 bases, with 11 bases between them. Germline V lookup: CDR1 MDHEN, CDR2 SYDVKM. CDR3 sequence: CASSLTGYSNQPQHF. CDR3 in DNA: TGTGCCAGCAGTCTTACAGGGTATAGCAATCAGCCCCAGCATTTT.

The V gene is TRBV7-2, the J gene TRBJ2-5; 8 positions match TRBD1. Looked up from germline, CDR1 is SGHTA and CDR2 is FQGNSA. With 0 bases clipped from V and 5 bases from J, the junction kept 14 bases outside the gene matches. The CDR3 extends over 18 amino acids. In DNA form, the CDR3 reads TGTGCCAGCAGCTTAGCGCCTGTGACAGGGGAATCGCACGAGACCCAGTACTTC. It translates to CASSLAPVTGESHETQYF.

A single count supports this clone. The chain joins TRBV5-1 to TRBJ1-1; D remains ambiguous. Trimming left V 1 base short and J 6 bases short, with 7 bases between. There are 12 residues in the CDR3. Germline CDR1 reads SGHRS; CDR2 reads YFSETQ. In DNA form, the CDR3 reads TGCGCCAGCAGCTTGTCTGGCTCTGAAGCTTTCTTT. As protein: CASSLSGSEAFF.

V usage is TRBV6-6 and J usage is TRBJ1-1; weak D call: TRBD1 (5 bases). V gave up 0 bases and J gave up 8 bases, with 13 bases separating them. In germline, CDR1 is MNHNY, CDR2 SVGAGI (reference sequence). The CDR3 is made up of 14 amino acids. Here the CDR3 DNA reads TGTGCCAGCAGTTACTCGGGGCCGGAGAAAGAAGCTTTCTTT. Residues: CASSYSGPEKEAFF.

The V and J genes are TRBV5-1 and TRBJ2-2; TRBD2 might be the D (6 bases). Germline-derived CDR1 and CDR2 are SGHRS and YFSETQ. This CDR3 is built from 15 residues. V was clipped by 2 bases and J by 1 base, with 9 bases between them. CDR3 residues: CASSLLALNTGELFF. CDR3 DNA sequence: TGCGCCAGCAGCTTACTAGCCCTGAACACCGGGGAGCTGTTTTTT.

V gene TRBV30 combines with J gene TRBJ2-1; D perhaps matches TRBD2 (5 bases). Looked up from germline, CDR1 is GTSNPN and CDR2 is SVGIG (reference sequence). V was clipped by 4 bases and J by 1 base, with 11 bases between them. This CDR3 contains 14 residues. The CDR3 sequence is CAWKERTSYNEQFF. The CDR3 DNA sequence: TGTGCCTGGAAAGAGCGGACTTCCTACAATGAGCAGTTCTTC.

The J gene is TRBJ2-1, the V gene TRBV18; the match to TRBD2 covers 13 bases. The CDR3 consists of 16 residues. After removal of 3 bases from V and 6 bases from J, the junction contained 5 bases not matched to a gene. Germline loops: CDR1 KGHSH, CDR2 LQKENI. In DNA, the CDR3 is TGTGCCAGCTCACCTAAGACTAGCGGGAGGACCAATGAGCAGTTCTTC. Protein sequence: CASSPKTSGRTNEQFF.

The chain recombines TRBV6-5 with TRBJ2-1; 8 nucleotides align to TRBD1. J was trimmed by 10 bases and V by 6 bases; bases with no gene match: 11. Germline CDR1 and CDR2: MNHEY and SVGAGI. The CDR3 consists of 14 residues. DNA for the CDR3: TGTGCCAGCAGCCCAATCGACAGGGGTTCCGAGCAGTTCTTC. Translation gives CASSPIDRGSEQFF.

The rearrangement joins TRBV6-5 to TRBJ1-2; perhaps TRBD1 as D (6 bases). CDR1 and CDR2 (germline): MNHEY, SVGAGI. The CDR3 runs 14 residues. The ends were cut back, 6 bases at V and 2 bases at J, with 13 bases in the middle. In DNA, the CDR3 is TGTGCCAGCAGAGAGGGGGTTTTAAACTATGGCTACACCTTC. Translating it yields CASREGVLNYGYTF.

Only a few counts were recorded for this clone. This same CDR3 is encoded by further DNA sequences in the sample. The chain has TRBV19 and TRBJ2-5; 12 bases are shared with TRBD2. The CDR3 is made up of 15 amino acids. The J segment lost 4 bases and the V segment lost 5 bases, leaving 5 bases of the junction unmatched. CDR1 is LNHDA and CDR2 is SQIVND in the germline V gene (reference sequence). CDR3 amino acids: CASSLAGGPRETQYF. In nucleotides, the CDR3 is TGTGCCAGTAGTCTAGCGGGAGGGCCGAGAGAGACCCAGTACTTC.

This clone has just a few counts. V gene TRBV10-3 combines with J gene TRBJ2-2; 8 bases align to TRBD2. Per germline, CDR1 ENHRY and CDR2 SYGVKD. This CDR3 has 16 residues. V dropped 6 bases and J dropped 0; count of bases not matched to a gene: 6. This CDR3 is CAISDSGSPNTGELFF. The DNA of the CDR3 is TGTGCCATCAGCGACAGCGGGAGCCCGAACACCGGGGAGCTGTTTTTT.

The CDR3 loop reads CSGGTGLGETQYF. The CDR3, as DNA: TGCAGCGGCGGGACAGGGCTCGGAGAGACCCAGTACTTC. The chain uses TRBV29-1 and TRBJ2-5; 9 nucleotides match TRBD1. V was pared by 7 bases and J by 4 bases, with 7 bases of the junction left unmatched. Per the germline V gene, CDR1 is SQVTM and CDR2 is ANQGSEA. The CDR3 has 13 residues.

The V gene is TRBV5-1, the J gene TRBJ2-7, with 7 bases matching TRBD2. J gave up 4 bases and V 2 bases, and 9 bases lay outside the gene matches. Germline V gives CDR1 SGHRS, CDR2 YFSETQ. The length of the CDR3 is 15 residues. CDR3 DNA: TGCGCCAGCAGCTTATTGCCTAGCGGACAATACGAGCAGTACTTC. As protein: CASSLLPSGQYEQYF.

The V gene is TRBV24-1, the J gene TRBJ1-2; D is undetermined. This CDR3 is built from 14 residues. Between the trimmed V and J ends, which lost 1 base and 3 bases, there was a span of 8 bases. Germline V gives CDR1 KGHDR, CDR2 SFDVKD. In nucleotides, the CDR3 is TGTGCCACCAGTGATTTACAGAAGGACTATGGCTACACCTTC. This gives the protein CATSDLQKDYGYTF.

The V gene is TRBV2, the J gene TRBJ2-1, with TRBD2 matching over 14 bases. The junction had 14 bases not matched to a gene; V was cut back by 6 bases and J by 10 bases. The CDR3 spans 17 residues. Germline CDR1 reads SNHLY; CDR2 reads FYNNEI. This CDR3 reads CASSATVAGTSGREQFF. The CDR3, as DNA: TGTGCCAGCAGCGCAACCGTAGCCGGGACTAGCGGGAGAGAGCAGTTCTTC.

The chain carries TRBV29-1 and TRBJ1-1, with 9 bases fitting TRBD1. Germline assignment: CDR1 SQVTM and CDR2 ANQGSEA. The ends lost 7 bases at V and 0 bases at J; junction bases unmatched: 6. The CDR3 covers 14 residues. Here the CDR3 reads CSGTGAFMNTEAFF. CDR3 in DNA: TGCAGCGGGACAGGGGCCTTCATGAACACTGAAGCTTTCTTT.

The chain uses TRBV21-1 and TRBJ2-7; the listed D gene, TRBD2, was not tested against the DNA. TRBV21-1 is given as a pseudogene. The CDR3 loop spans 21 amino acids. CDR3 DNA sequence: TGTGCCAGCAGCAAAGGCTTCCCTAGCGGAAGCCTAATCTTAATCTCCTACGAGCAGTACTTC. It specifies CASSKGFPSGSLILISYEQYF.

This rearrangement joins TRBV4-1 to TRBJ2-5; D is possibly TRBD1 (6 bases). The V gene's germline CDR1 is MGHRA and CDR2 YSYEKL. Trimming took off 5 bases at V and 2 bases at J, with 12 bases between the two ends. The CDR3 is 14 amino acids. CDR3 coding DNA: TGCGCCAGCAGCGCAACGGACAGACAAGAGACCCAGTACTTC. Translation: CASSATDRQETQYF.

The chain recombines TRBV30 with TRBJ1-6, with a possible D match to TRBD1 (6 bases). CDR3 length: 17 residues. V lost 0 bases and J 9 bases, leaving 21 bases between the germline ends. Germline CDR1 reads GTSNPN; CDR2 reads SVGIG (reference sequence). This CDR3 reads CAWSVWTVTPEASPLHF. The CDR3 nucleotides are TGTGCCTGGAGTGTATGGACAGTTACTCCAGAAGCTTCACCCCTCCACTTT.

V is TRBV19 and J is TRBJ1-3; D is perhaps TRBD1 (5 bases). CDR1 is LNHDA, CDR2 SQIVND, per germline (reference sequence). The CDR3 loop spans 16 amino acids. Trimming pared 5 bases from V and 0 bases from J, leaving 14 bases between. The CDR3: CASSYQTDYSGNTIYF. The CDR3 region has the DNA TGTGCCAGTAGTTACCAGACAGATTACTCTGGAAACACCATATATTTT.